This T cell receptor beta chain originates from a study of T-cell memory formation after mild COVID-19. The CDR3 consists of 16 residues. Germline CDR1 MNHEY, CDR2 SVGAGI. Trimming took 5 bases from V and 8 from J; bases not matched to a gene: 8. TCRdb reprocessed the 5' RACE reads via MiXCR and lists one record per CDR3 protein. The top ten clones hold roughly 2.3% of a sample with roughly 190,000 distinct CDR3 sequences, 15% to 20% of them seen once. The sequence came from an adult woman who had mild COVID-19 (a few samples of this study predate the infection). Cell type and time point are not known. The sequencing sample was made of PBMCs or a T cell subset sorted from them (not recorded which). The chain employs TRBV6-5 and TRBJ2-2, with 13 bases matching TRBD2. CDR3 region: CASSPGLAGLTGELFF. In nucleotides, the CDR3 is TGTGCCAGCAGTCCGGGACTAGCGGGATTAACGGGGGAGCTGTTTTTT.